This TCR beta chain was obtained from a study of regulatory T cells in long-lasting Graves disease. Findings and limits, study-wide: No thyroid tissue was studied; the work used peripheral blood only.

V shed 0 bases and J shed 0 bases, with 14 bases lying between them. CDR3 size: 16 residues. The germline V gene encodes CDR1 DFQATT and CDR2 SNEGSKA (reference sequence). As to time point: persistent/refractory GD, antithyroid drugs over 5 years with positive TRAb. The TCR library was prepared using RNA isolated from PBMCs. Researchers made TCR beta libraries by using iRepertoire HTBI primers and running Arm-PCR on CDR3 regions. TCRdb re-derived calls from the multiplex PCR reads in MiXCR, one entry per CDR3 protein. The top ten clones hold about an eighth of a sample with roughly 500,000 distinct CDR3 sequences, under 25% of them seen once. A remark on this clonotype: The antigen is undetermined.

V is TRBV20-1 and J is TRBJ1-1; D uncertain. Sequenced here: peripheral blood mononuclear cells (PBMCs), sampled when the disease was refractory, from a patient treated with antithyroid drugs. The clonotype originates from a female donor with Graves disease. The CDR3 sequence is CSARESGWGMNTEAFF. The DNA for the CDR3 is TGCAGTGCTAGAGAGAGTGGATGGGGAATGAACACTGAAGCTTTCTTT.